This T cell receptor (beta chain) was sequenced during a study of identifying expanded T cells in peripheral blood. Sequenced by immunoSEQ multiplex PCR; TCRdb stores in-frame clones only, minus some. Of tens of thousands of clones in the sample, 88% are singletons; the top ten hold roughly 4%. CDR1 and CDR2 from the germline V gene are SGHTA and FQGNSA. The length of the CDR3 is 16 residues. The trim removed 4 bases at V and 3 bases at J, leaving 12 bases unmatched. Study results and limitations: Differentially abundant clones: about 1.2 between replicates, approximately 15 at roughly 15 days, less than 20 at four. Two-week clone count variance significantly increased as total template count grew.

Healthy donors had no documented immune events, such as infections, while sampled. Of note for this clone: Its target is unknown.

The clonotype comes from a person between 18 and 69 years old in good health. The source material was blood. V is TRBV7-2 and J is TRBJ2-7, with TRBD2 identical over 7 bases. The CDR3 sequence: CASSSQTSSFGYEQYF. The CDR3 nucleotides read TGTGCCAGCAGCTCACAGACTAGCTCGTTCGGCTACGAGCAGTACTTC.